This passage covers 12 T cell receptor beta chains from one sample sequenced in a study of T cell responses to AZD1222 COVID-19 vaccine. TCRdb's table, derived via immunoSEQ multiplex PCR, lists solely in-frame clones and lacks some. The table shows 150,000 to 200,000 clones, with less than 95% occurring only once. The specimen was peripheral blood, collected on day 0 of AZD1222 vaccination. These receptors all stem from an adult in good health.

This clone was detected only a few times. J is TRBJ1-2 and V is TRBV9; 8 positions match TRBD1. Trimming removed 7 bases from V and 4 bases from J; junction bases left unmatched: 6. Germline V gives CDR1 SGDLS, CDR2 YYNGEE. The CDR3 contains 13 residues. CDR3 protein: CASGQGGIYGYTF. The CDR3 nucleotides read TGTGCCAGCGGACAGGGAGGCATCTATGGCTACACCTTC.

The V and J genes are TRBV11-3 and TRBJ1-1; 9 bases are shared with TRBD1. This CDR3 has 12 residues. CDR1 is SGHNT and CDR2 is YENEEA in the germline V gene. The J segment lost 11 bases and the V segment lost 5 bases, leaving 6 bases of the junction unmatched. The CDR3 DNA reads TGTGCCAGCAGCCGGACAGGGGATAGGGCTTTCTTT. It encodes CASSRTGDRAFF.

The genes are TRBV19 and TRBJ2-6; 9 bases fit TRBD1. The V gene's germline CDR1 is LNHDA and CDR2 SQIVND (reference sequence). Unmatched junction bases numbered 9, after V lost 5 bases and J lost 4 bases. The CDR3 is 17 residues long. DNA for the CDR3: TGTGCCAGTAGTTACCGGACAGGGGTCTCCGGGGCCAACGTCCTGACTTTC. The encoded protein is CASSYRTGVSGANVLTF. Complete variable domain (other parts from reference TRBV19 and TRBJ2-6): DGGITQSPKYLFRKEGQNVTLSCEQNLNHDAMYWYRQDPGQGLRLIYYSQIVNDFQKGDIAEGYSVSREKKESFPLTVTSAQKNPTAFYLCASSYRTGVSGANVLTFGAGSRLTVL.

This chain links TRBV5-1 with TRBJ1-6, with 9 positions matching TRBD1. The CDR3 has 15 residues. Germline-derived CDR1 and CDR2 are SGHRS and YFSETQ. V was pared by 5 bases and J by 7 bases, with 7 bases of the junction left unmatched. The CDR3, as DNA: TGCGCCAGCAGACAGGGGGCGCAGGGCAATTCACCCCTCCACTTT. Its protein is CASRQGAQGNSPLHF.

V and J are TRBV6-5 and TRBJ1-1; no reliable D call. Germline-derived CDR1 and CDR2 are MNHEY and SVGAGI. V lost 4 bases, J lost 1 base, and 7 bases lay in between. The CDR3 contains 13 residues. CDR3 in DNA: TGTGCCAGCAGTTTGCCCGAGAACACTGAAGCTTTCTTT. The encoded protein is CASSLPENTEAFF.

The J gene is TRBJ2-1, the V gene TRBV5-1; D assignment may be TRBD1 or TRBD2 (6 bases each). The CDR3 consists of 14 residues. Trimming stripped 4 bases from V and 9 bases from J, with 17 bases between. Germline V gene data show CDR1 as SGHRS and CDR2 as YFSETQ. The CDR3 nucleotides are TGCGCCAGCAGCCCGGAAGGGGGGCCTGGTGAGCAGTTCTTC. Protein: CASSPEGGPGEQFF.

The chain has TRBV14 and TRBJ1-6, with D uncertain. In germline, CDR1 is SGHDN, CDR2 FVKESK. This CDR3 has 14 residues. Trimming took 4 bases from V and 10 from J, leaving 14 bases between them. For the CDR3, the DNA is TGTGCCAGCAGCCGGTCCCAGAGAAGCTCACCCCTCCACTTT. Protein product: CASSRSQRSSPLHF.

The chain uses TRBV7-9 and TRBJ1-4; D uncertain. This CDR3 comprises 14 residues. The ends were cut back, 5 bases at V and 8 bases at J, with 15 bases in the middle. Germline values: CDR1 SEHNR, CDR2 FQNEAQ (reference sequence). The CDR3 reads CASSPWEGWEKLFF. As DNA, the CDR3 is TGTGCCAGCAGCCCGTGGGAGGGATGGGAAAAACTGTTTTTT.

The V gene is TRBV27, the J gene TRBJ1-2; no clear D gene. The CDR3 has 16 residues. The V gene lost 5 bases and the J gene lost 0 bases, with 16 bases spanning the gap. CDR1 is MNHEY, CDR2 SMNVEV, per germline (reference sequence). As DNA, the CDR3 is TGTGCCAGCAGTCCCTCGGCGGGCGGTGCTAACTATGGCTACACCTTC. Its translation: CASSPSAGGANYGYTF.

V is TRBV10-3 and J is TRBJ1-3, with TRBD1 matching over 10 bases. The V gene end was trimmed by 8 bases and the J gene end by 6 bases; junction bases not matched to a gene: 4. Germline lookup yields CDR1 ENHRY and CDR2 SYGVKD. The CDR3 has 13 residues. The CDR3 here is CAIGGTGENTIYF. In nucleotides, the CDR3 is TGTGCCATCGGTGGGACAGGGGAAAACACCATATATTTT.

V usage is TRBV7-2 and J usage is TRBJ2-7; TRBD2 matches at 8 bases. Germline CDR1 is SGHTA and CDR2 is FQGNSA. The trim removed 4 bases at V and 7 bases at J, leaving 9 bases unmatched. This CDR3 contains 14 residues. The CDR3 region is CASSSTGGPWEQYF. The CDR3 nucleotides are TGTGCCAGCAGCTCCACGGGGGGGCCTTGGGAGCAGTACTTC. Together with reference TRBV7-2 and TRBJ2-7, the CDR3 gives the full variable domain: GAGVSQSPSNKVTEKGKDVELRCDPISGHTALYWYRQSLGQGLEFLIYFQGNSAPDKSGLPSDRFSAERTGGSVSTLTIQRTQQEDSAVYLCASSSTGGPWEQYFGPGTRLTVT.

The chain couples TRBV18 to TRBJ1-1; D might be TRBD1 (5 bases). The CDR3 covers 14 residues. Deletions cut 4 bases from V and 0 bases from J, with 9 bases between. CDR1 is KGHSH, CDR2 LQKENI, per germline. The CDR3 reads CASSRQGLNTEAFF. CDR3 in DNA: TGTGCCAGCTCACGCCAGGGTTTGAACACTGAAGCTTTCTTT.